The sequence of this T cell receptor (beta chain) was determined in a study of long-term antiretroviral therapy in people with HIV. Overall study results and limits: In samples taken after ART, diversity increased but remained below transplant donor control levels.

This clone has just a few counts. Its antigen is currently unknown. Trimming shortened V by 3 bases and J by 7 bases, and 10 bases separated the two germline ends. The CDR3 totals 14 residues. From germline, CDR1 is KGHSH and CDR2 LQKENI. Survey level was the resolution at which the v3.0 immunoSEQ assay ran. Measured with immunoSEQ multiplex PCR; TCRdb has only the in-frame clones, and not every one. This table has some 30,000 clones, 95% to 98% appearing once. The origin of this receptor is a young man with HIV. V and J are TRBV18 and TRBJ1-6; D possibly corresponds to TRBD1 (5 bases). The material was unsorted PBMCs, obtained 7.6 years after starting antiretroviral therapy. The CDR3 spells CASSPQGGNSPLHF. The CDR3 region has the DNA TGTGCCAGCTCACCTCAGGGAGGGAATTCACCCCTCCACTTT.